The entry below gives a single TCR beta chain sequence along with its context. In the original processing: It was from reference gene primer amplification that nucleated cell counts were estimated. Profiled with immunoSEQ multiplex PCR; TCRdb holds only in-frame clones, not every one. The V and J calls and clone size are taken from that table; D and trimming were inferred from the DNA. The sample holds 100,000 to 150,000 clones, approximately 89% seen once. This sample stems from a study of blood T cell repertoires in COVID-19. Per germline, CDR1 SGHRS and CDR2 YFSETQ. The CDR3 contains 14 residues. V gave up 0 bases and J gave up 4 bases, with 5 bases separating them.

The sequenced sample was peripheral blood. The origin of this receptor is a man between 45 and 60 years old with acute or convalescent COVID-19. The gene calls are TRBV5-1 and TRBJ1-6, with no clear D. The CDR3 nucleotides read TGCGCCAGCAGCTTGGATCCATATAATTCACCCCTCCACTTT. Translation gives CASSLDPYNSPLHF.